The next 10 T cell receptor beta chains were all read from a single sample in a study of T cell responses to AZD1222 COVID-19 vaccine. This table comes from immunoSEQ multiplex PCR, and its TCRdb copy is limited to in-frame clones, with some not included. The sample yields 130,000 to 150,000 clones, approximately 92% seen once. The source material was peripheral blood, sampled on day 0 of AZD1222 vaccination. These receptors all come from an adult in good health.

This sequence joins TRBV27 and TRBJ2-7; 8 positions match TRBD2. CDR3 length: 14 amino acids. Per the germline V gene, CDR1 is MNHEY and CDR2 is SMNVEV (reference sequence). V dropped 7 bases and J dropped 4; count of bases not matched to a gene: 9. CDR3 sequence (DNA): TGTGCCAGCAATTCGTTAGCGGGAAATTACGAGCAGTACTTC. Amino acid sequence: CASNSLAGNYEQYF.

The chain couples TRBV7-2 to TRBJ1-1; possibly TRBD1 for D (6 bases). The CDR3 runs to 13 residues. V gave up 6 bases and J gave up 8 bases, with 16 bases separating them. The germline gives CDR1 SGHTA, CDR2 FQGNSA. The CDR3 nucleotides read TGTGCCAGCAGGGCCTCGGGGGGCCCGGAAGCTTTCTTT. Residues: CASRASGGPEAFF.

The rearrangement uses TRBV14 and TRBJ2-3; 8 bases are shared with TRBD2. Germline V gene data show CDR1 as SGHDN and CDR2 as FVKESK. J lost 5 bases, V lost 10 bases, and 17 bases had no gene match. CDR3 length: 16 amino acids. The CDR3 protein is CATSRGFQRELDTQYF. CDR3 nucleotide sequence: TGTGCCACCTCCAGGGGATTCCAGCGGGAGTTAGATACGCAGTATTTT.

The V gene is TRBV12-5, the J gene TRBJ1-1; D call uncertain. The CDR3 covers 12 residues. Germline V CDR1 and CDR2: LGHNT, FRNRAP. Trimming pared 5 bases from V and 1 base from J, leaving 5 bases between. The CDR3 bases are TGTGCTAGTGGTATAGGGAACACTGAAGCTTTCTTT. This sequence encodes CASGIGNTEAFF.

The chain uses TRBV14 and TRBJ1-3; D unresolved. This CDR3 has 15 amino acids. The V gene lost 4 bases and the J gene lost 0 bases, with 10 bases spanning the gap. Germline CDR1 and CDR2: SGHDN and FVKESK. Written as DNA, the CDR3 is TGTGCCAGCAGCCCTGTCGGGTACTCTGGAAACACCATATATTTT. Protein: CASSPVGYSGNTIYF.

This clone was picked up one time. The rearrangement uses TRBV2 and TRBJ1-1, with TRBD1 as a possible D gene (5 bases). CDR3 length: 14 amino acids. Trimming shortened V by 6 bases and J by 0 bases, and 11 bases separated the two germline ends. Germline V gene lookup returns CDR1 SNHLY and CDR2 FYNNEI. The CDR3 is CASSPGRMNTEAFF. Here the CDR3 DNA reads TGTGCCAGCAGCCCGGGACGGATGAACACTGAAGCTTTCTTT.

The V call is TRBV9, the J call TRBJ1-1; D perhaps matches TRBD1 (5 bases). V lost 0 bases and J lost 5, with 14 bases in between. The CDR3 contains 15 residues. Germline CDR1 and CDR2: SGDLS and YYNGEE. The CDR3 region is CASSVGGTGGTEAFF. CDR3 nucleotides: TGTGCCAGCAGCGTAGGAGGGACGGGGGGAACTGAAGCTTTCTTT.

The chain has TRBV7-2 and TRBJ1-2; TRBD1 might be the D (6 bases). Germline loops: CDR1 SGHTA, CDR2 FQGNSA. The CDR3 sequence is 15 residues long. With 5 bases removed from V and 2 bases from J, the gap between germline ends came to 15 bases. DNA of the CDR3: TGTGCCAGCAGCCCGCAAAGGGGGGGGAACTATGGCTACACCTTC. It is translated as CASSPQRGGNYGYTF.

This chain joins TRBV7-2 and TRBJ2-5; D is unclear. V gave up 5 bases and J gave up 2 bases, with 0 bases separating them. CDR3 length equals 10 residues. Per the germline V gene, CDR1 is SGHTA and CDR2 is FQGNSA. The CDR3 nucleotides read TGTGCCAGCAGCCAAGAGACCCAGTACTTC. Translating it yields CASSQETQYF. The whole variable domain, filled in from reference TRBV7-2 and TRBJ2-5, reads GAGVSQSPSNKVTEKGKDVELRCDPISGHTALYWYRQSLGQGLEFLIYFQGNSAPDKSGLPSDRFSAERTGGSVSTLTIQRTQQEDSAVYLCASSQETQYFGPGTRLLVL.

This clone has just one count. The chain has TRBV10-3 and TRBJ1-3; D uncertain. The CDR3 has 12 residues. Trimming stripped 6 bases from V and 4 bases from J, with 7 bases between. Germline V lookup: CDR1 ENHRY, CDR2 SYGVKD. The CDR3 DNA is TGTGCCATCAGGGGAAGCGGAAACACCATATATTTT. Amino acids: CAIRGSGNTIYF.